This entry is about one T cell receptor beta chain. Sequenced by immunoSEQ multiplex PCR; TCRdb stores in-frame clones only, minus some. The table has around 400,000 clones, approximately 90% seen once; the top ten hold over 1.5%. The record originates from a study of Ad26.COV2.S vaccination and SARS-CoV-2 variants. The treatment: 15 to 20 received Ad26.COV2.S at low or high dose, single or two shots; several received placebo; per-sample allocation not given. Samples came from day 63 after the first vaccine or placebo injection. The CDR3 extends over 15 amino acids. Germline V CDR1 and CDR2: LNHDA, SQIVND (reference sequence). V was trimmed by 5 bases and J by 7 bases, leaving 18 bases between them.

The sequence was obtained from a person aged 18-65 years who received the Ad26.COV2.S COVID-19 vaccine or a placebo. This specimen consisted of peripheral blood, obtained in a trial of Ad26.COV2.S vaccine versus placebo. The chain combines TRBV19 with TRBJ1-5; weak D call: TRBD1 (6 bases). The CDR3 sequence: CASSDSQGFRQPQHF. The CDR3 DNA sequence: TGTGCCAGTAGTGACTCACAGGGTTTTCGACAGCCCCAGCATTTT.